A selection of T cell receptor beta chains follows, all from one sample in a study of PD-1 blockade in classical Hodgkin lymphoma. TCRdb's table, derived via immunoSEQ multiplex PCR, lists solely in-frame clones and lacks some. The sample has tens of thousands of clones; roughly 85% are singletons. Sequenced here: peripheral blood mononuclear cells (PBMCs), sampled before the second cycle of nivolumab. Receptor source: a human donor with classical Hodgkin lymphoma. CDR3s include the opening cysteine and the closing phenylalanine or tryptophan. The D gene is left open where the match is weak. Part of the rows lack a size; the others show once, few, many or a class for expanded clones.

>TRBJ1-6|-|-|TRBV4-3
TGCGCCAGCAGCCAAGATCCTGGCCTAGACTATAATTCACCCCTCCACTTT
CASSQDPGLDYNSPLHF
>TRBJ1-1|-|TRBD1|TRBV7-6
TGTGCCAGCAGCTCCAGGACAGGGGGCTTCACTGAAGCTTTCTTT
CASSSRTGGFTEAFF
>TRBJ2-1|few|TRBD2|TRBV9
TGTGCCAGCAGCGTAGTGGGGGGGAGGGCCCTCTCCTACAATGAGCAGTTCTTC
CASSVVGGRALSYNEQFF
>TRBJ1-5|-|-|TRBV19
TGTGCCAGTAAAGAAGGGGGGAAGCGTCAGCCCCAGCATTTT
CASKEGGKRQPQHF
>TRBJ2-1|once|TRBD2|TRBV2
TGTGCCAGCACGAGGCTAGCGGAAGACAATGAGCAGTTCTTC
CASTRLAEDNEQFF
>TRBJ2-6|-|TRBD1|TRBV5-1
TGCGCCAGCAGCTTGCAGACAGGGGAGAGGTCTGGGGCCAACGTCCTGACTTTC
CASSLQTGERSGANVLTF
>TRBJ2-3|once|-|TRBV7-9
TGTGCCAGCAGCTTTGGGCCCACAGATACGCAGTATTTT
CASSFGPTDTQYF
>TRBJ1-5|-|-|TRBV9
TGTGCCAGCAGCCCGGGGGGGGGCAATCAGCCCCAGCATTTT
CASSPGGGNQPQHF
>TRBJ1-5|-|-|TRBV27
TGTGCCAGCAGTTTCGGCCCGAGAAATCAGCCCCAGCATTTT
CASSFGPRNQPQHF
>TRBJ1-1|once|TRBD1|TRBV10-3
TGTGCCATCAGATGGGACAGAGGGGGAACTGAAGCTTTCTTT
CAIRWDRGGTEAFF
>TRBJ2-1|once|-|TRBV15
TGTGCCACCAGCAGAGACCGTCTTGGGGTTGAGCAGTTCTTC
CATSRDRLGVEQFF
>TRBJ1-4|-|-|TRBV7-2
TGTGCCAGCAGCTTAGGCAGGGTGAATGAAAAACTGTTTTTT
CASSLGRVNEKLFF
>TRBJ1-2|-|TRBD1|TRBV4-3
TGCGCCAGCAGCCAACGGGGGACAGGGTCCGCCTATGGCTACACCTTC
CASSQRGTGSAYGYTF
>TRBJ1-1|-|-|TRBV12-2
TGTGCAAGTCGCTTAGCCGGGAACACTGAAGCTTTCTTT
CASRLAGNTEAFF
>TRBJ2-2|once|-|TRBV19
TGTGCCAGTAGGGAGGGGTCGAACACCGGGGAGCTGTTTTTT
CASREGSNTGELFF
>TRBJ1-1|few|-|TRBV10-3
TGTGCCATCAGTCAGGTGCGGGACACTGAAGCTTTCTTT
CAISQVRDTEAFF
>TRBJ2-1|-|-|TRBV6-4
TGTGCCAGCAGTGTAGCGGAGAGCTCCTACAATGAGCAGTTCTTC
CASSVAESSYNEQFF
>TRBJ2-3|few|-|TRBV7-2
TGTGCCAGCAGCTTATCTGCAACAGATACGCAGTATTTT
CASSLSATDTQYF
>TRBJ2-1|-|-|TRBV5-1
TGCGCCAGCAGCTTGGCGCTTGGTCGCAATGAGCAGTTCTTC
CASSLALGRNEQFF
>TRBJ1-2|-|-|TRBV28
TGTGCCAGCAGTCCACCAAATACAGGGAGCGCTGGCTACACCTTC
CASSPPNTGSAGYTF
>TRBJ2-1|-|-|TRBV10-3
TGTGCCATCAGTGGGACTGCCCGGGGGAATGAGCAGTTCTTC
CAISGTARGNEQFF
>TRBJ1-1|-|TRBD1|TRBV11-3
TGTGCCAGCAGCTTAGGGACAGGGGAAGCTTTCTTT
CASSLGTGEAFF
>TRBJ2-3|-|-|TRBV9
TGTGCCAGCAGCCCCCCCCCTACGCAGTATTTT
CASSPPPTQYF
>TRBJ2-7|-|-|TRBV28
TGTGCCAGCAGTGAAAGGAGATACGAGCAGTACTTC
CASSERRYEQYF
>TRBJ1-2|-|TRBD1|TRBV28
TGTGCCAGCAGCCCCGGGACAGCAGCCTATGGCTACACCTTC
CASSPGTAAYGYTF
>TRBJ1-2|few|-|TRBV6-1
TGTGCCAGCACCCCAGGGTGGGATGGCTACACCTTC
CASTPGWDGYTF
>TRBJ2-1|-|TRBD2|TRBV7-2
TGTGCCAGCAGCATATCGCCCACTAGCGGGTCCTACAATGAGCAGTTCTTC
CASSISPTSGSYNEQFF
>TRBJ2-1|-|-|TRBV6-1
TGTGCCAGTGAGTTACGCTTCAGGGAAAGTGAGCAGTTCTTC
CASELRFRESEQFF
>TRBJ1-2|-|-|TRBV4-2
TGTGCCAGCAGCCCGGGTAGGGGACTTAACTATGGCTACACCTTC
CASSPGRGLNYGYTF
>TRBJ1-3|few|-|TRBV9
TGTGCCAGCAGCGCCAGAGGGGGCTCTGGAAACACCATATATTTT
CASSARGGSGNTIYF
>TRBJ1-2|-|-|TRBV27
TGTGCCAGCAGGTTCGTCGGCAGGAACTATGGCTACACCTTC
CASRFVGRNYGYTF
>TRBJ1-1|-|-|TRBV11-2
TGTGCCAGCAGCTTAGATCCACCCACAGGAGCTTTCTTT
CASSLDPPTGAFF
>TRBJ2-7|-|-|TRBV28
TGTGCCAGCAGCCGAAATCAGGGTAGCGAGCAGTACTTC
CASSRNQGSEQYF
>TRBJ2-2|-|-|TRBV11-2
TGTGCCAGCAGCTTACTACGCACCGGGGAGCTGTTTTTT
CASSLLRTGELFF
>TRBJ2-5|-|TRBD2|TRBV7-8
TGTGCCAGCAGCTCACTAGCGGGAGGTCAAGAGACCCAGTACTTC
CASSSLAGGQETQYF
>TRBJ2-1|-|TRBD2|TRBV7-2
TGTGCCAGCTCCCGACTAGCGGGAGTTAGGAATGAGCAGTTCTTC
CASSRLAGVRNEQFF
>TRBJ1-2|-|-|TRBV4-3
TGCGCCAGCAGCCAAGAACGAGGGGGCTATGGCTACACCTTC
CASSQERGGYGYTF
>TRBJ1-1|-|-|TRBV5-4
TGTGCCAGCAGCTTGGAGATCGAGAACACTGAAGCTTTCTTT
CASSLEIENTEAFF
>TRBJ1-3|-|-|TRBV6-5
TGTGCCAGCAGTTTGAACTCTGGAAACACCATATATTTT
CASSLNSGNTIYF
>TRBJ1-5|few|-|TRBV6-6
TGTGCCAGCAGTTACGCGGGTGAGGTGGGCAATCAGCCCCAGCATTTT
CASSYAGEVGNQPQHF
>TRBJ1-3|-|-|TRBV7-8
TGTGCCAGCAGGACCGGGGGGGCTGGAAACACCATATATTTT
CASRTGGAGNTIYF
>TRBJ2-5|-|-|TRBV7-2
TGTGCCAGCAGCTTAGTAGGATCCCCCTCAGAGACCCAGTACTTC
CASSLVGSPSETQYF
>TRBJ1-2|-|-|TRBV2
TGTGCCAGCAGTTCCGCGGGGGCGCCGAACGGCTACACCTTC
CASSSAGAPNGYTF
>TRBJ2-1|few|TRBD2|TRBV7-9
TGTGCCAGCAGCCACCGTGGACTAGCGGGGGGGCGTAATGAGCAGTTCTTC
CASSHRGLAGGRNEQFF
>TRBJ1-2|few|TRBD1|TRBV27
TGTGCCAGCAGAGCGGGACAGGGGAATGGCTACACCTTC
CASRAGQGNGYTF
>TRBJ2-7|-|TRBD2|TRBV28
TGTGCCAGCAGTTTACAGTTAGCGGGAGGCTACGAGCAGTACTTC
CASSLQLAGGYEQYF
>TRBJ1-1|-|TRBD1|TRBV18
TGTGCCAGCTCACCACGGGCAGGGGGCAACGGTGAAGCTTTCTTT
CASSPRAGGNGEAFF
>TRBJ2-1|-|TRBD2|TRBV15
TGTGCCACCAGCAGCCCAGGGGGGTCTAGCGGGAGTATCGATGAGCAGTTCTTC
CATSSPGGSSGSIDEQFF
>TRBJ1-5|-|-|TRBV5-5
TGTGCCAGCACCAAAGAATGGGCTAGCAATCAGCCCCAGCATTTT
CASTKEWASNQPQHF
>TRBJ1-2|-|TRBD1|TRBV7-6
TGTGCCAGCAGCCCGGGACAGGGGGCTTATGGCTACACCTTC
CASSPGQGAYGYTF
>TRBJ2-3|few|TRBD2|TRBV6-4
TGTGCCAGCAGTGAGTCCGGGACTAGCATAGATACGCAGTATTTT
CASSESGTSIDTQYF
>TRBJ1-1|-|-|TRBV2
TGTGCCAGCAGTCCGGGACGGACGAACACTGAAGCTTTCTTT
CASSPGRTNTEAFF
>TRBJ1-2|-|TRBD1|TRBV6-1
TGTGCCAGCAGTCGAAGTGGGACAGGGTATGGCTACACCTTC
CASSRSGTGYGYTF
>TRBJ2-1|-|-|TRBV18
TGTGCCAGCTCACACAGAGGAGGGGAGTACAATGAGCAGTTCTTC
CASSHRGGEYNEQFF
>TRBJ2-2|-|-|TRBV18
TGTGCCAGCTCACCGGCCGGGGAGCTGTTTTTT
CASSPAGELFF
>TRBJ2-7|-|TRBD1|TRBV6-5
TGTGCCAGCAGCCCAGGGGGCTCGTACGAGCAGTACTTC
CASSPGGSYEQYF
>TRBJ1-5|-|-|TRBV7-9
TGTGCCAGCAGCTTAGATCTTTCTTGGGGCAGGGATAGCAATCAGCCCCAGCATTTT
CASSLDLSWGRDSNQPQHF
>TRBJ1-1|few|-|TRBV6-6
TGTGCCAGCAGCTTACATGAGTCCACTGAAGCTTTCTTT
CASSLHESTEAFF
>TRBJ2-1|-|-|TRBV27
TGTGCCAGCAGTTTGGGCTGGAGCTCCTACAATGAGCAGTTCTTC
CASSLGWSSYNEQFF